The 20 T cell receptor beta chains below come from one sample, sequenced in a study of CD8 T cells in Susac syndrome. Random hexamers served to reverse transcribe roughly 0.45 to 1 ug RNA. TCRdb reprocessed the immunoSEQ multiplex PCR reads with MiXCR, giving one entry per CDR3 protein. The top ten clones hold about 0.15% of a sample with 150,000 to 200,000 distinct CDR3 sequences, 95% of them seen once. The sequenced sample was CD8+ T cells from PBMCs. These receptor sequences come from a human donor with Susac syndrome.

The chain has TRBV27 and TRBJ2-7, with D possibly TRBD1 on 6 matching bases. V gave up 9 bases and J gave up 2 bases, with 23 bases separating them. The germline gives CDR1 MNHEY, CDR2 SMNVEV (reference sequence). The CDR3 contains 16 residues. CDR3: CASTASTGHLTYEQYF. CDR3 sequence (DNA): TGTGCCAGTACCGCATCTACAGGGCACCTTACCTACGAGCAGTACTTC.

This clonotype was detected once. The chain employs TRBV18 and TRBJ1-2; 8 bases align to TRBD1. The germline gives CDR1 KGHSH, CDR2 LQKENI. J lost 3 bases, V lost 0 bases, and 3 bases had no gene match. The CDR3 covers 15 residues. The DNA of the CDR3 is TGTGCCAGCTCACCACCGGCAGGGGGCGACTATGGCTACACCTTC. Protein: CASSPPAGGDYGYTF. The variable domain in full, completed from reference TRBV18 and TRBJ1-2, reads NAGVMQNPRHLVRRRGQEARLRCSPMKGHSHVYWYRQLPEEGLKFMVYLQKENIIDESGMPKERFSAEFPKEGPSILRIQQVVRGDSAAYFCASSPPAGGDYGYTFGSGTRLTVV.

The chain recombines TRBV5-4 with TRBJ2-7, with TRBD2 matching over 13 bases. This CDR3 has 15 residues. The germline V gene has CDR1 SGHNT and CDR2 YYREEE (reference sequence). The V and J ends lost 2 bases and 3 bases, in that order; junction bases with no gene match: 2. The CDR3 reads CASSFGTSGNYEQYF. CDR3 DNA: TGTGCCAGCAGCTTTGGGACTAGCGGGAACTACGAGCAGTACTTC.

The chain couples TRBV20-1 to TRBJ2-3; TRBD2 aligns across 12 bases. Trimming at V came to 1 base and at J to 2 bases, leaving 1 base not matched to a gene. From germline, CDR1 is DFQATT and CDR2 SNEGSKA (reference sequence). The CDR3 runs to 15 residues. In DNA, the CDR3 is TGCAGTGCTAGAGCTAGCGGGAGGGTCACAGATACGCAGTATTTT. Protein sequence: CSARASGRVTDTQYF.

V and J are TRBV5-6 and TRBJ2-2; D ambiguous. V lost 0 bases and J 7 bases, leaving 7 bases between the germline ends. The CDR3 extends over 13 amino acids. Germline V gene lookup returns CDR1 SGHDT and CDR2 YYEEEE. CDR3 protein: CASSLGGVGELFF. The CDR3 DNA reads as TGTGCCAGCAGCTTGGGGGGTGTCGGGGAGCTGTTTTTT.

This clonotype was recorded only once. The CDR3 bases are TGCAGTGCTAGAGATAGTCAAGGGACAGGGGGCTCTGAAGCTTTCTTT. It translates to CSARDSQGTGGSEAFF. This chain joins TRBV20-1 and TRBJ1-1; 12 bases line up with TRBD1. V lost 0 bases to trimming and J lost 6 bases; unmatched junction nucleotides: 8. Looked up from germline, CDR1 is DFQATT and CDR2 is SNEGSKA (reference sequence). This CDR3 contains 16 residues.

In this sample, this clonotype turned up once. The CDR3 is CASSSSSGGEDYGYTF. CDR3 DNA sequence: TGTGCCAGCAGCTCAAGTTCAGGGGGCGAGGACTATGGCTACACCTTC. This chain uses TRBV7-9 with TRBJ1-2, with 8 bases matching TRBD1. Germline CDR1 and CDR2: SEHNR and FQNEAQ (reference sequence). This CDR3 region has 16 residues. V was pared by 4 bases and J by 3 bases, with 10 bases of the junction left unmatched.

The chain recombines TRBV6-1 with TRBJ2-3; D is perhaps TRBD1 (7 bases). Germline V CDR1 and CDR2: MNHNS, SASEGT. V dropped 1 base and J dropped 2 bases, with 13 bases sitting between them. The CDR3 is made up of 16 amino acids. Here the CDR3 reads CASSEEIRGATDTQYF. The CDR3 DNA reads TGTGCCAGCAGTGAAGAAATCAGGGGGGCCACAGATACGCAGTATTTT.

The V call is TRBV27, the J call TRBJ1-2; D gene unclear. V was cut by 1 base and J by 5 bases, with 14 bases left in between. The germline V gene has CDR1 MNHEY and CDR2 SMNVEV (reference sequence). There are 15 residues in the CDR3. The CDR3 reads CASSLYGSLEYGYTF. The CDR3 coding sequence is TGTGCCAGCAGTTTATATGGGAGCTTAGAGTATGGCTACACCTTC.

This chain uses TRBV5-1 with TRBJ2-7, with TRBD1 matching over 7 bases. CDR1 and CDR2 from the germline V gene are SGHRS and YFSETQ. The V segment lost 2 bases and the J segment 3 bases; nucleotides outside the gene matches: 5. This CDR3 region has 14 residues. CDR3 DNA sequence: TGCGCCAGCAGCTTTAGAGGGACAGACTACGAGCAGTACTTC. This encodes CASSFRGTDYEQYF.

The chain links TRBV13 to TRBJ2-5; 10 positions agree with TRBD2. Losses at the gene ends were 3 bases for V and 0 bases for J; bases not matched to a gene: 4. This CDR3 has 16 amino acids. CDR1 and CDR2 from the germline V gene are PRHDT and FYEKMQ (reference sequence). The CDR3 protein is CASSFQAGGYQETQYF. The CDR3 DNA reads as TGTGCCAGCAGCTTCCAAGCGGGAGGGTACCAAGAGACCCAGTACTTC.

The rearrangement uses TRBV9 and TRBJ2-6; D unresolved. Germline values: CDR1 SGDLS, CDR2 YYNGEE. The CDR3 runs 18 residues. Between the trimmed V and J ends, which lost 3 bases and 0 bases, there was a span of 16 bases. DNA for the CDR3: TGTGCCAGCAGCGAGAACCGATATTCTAGCTCTGGGGCCAACGTCCTGACTTTC. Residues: CASSENRYSSSGANVLTF.

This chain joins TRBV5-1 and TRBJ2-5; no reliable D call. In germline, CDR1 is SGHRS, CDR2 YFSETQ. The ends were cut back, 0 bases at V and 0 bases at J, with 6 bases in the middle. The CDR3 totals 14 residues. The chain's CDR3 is CASSLVQDQETQYF. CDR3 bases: TGCGCCAGCAGCTTGGTGCAGGACCAAGAGACCCAGTACTTC.

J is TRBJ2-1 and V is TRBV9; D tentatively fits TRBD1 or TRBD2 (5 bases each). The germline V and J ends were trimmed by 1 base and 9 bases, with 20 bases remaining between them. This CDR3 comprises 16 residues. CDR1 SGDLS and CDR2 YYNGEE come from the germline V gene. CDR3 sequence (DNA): TGTGCCAGCAGCGTATCGGGAACGAAAAATGGGGGTGAGCAGTTCTTC. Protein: CASSVSGTKNGGEQFF.

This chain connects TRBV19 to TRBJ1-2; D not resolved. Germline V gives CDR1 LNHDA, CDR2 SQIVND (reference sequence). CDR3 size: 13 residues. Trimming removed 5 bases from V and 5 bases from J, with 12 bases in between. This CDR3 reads CASSYGLLYGYTF. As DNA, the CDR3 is TGTGCCAGTAGTTACGGACTACTTTATGGCTACACCTTC.

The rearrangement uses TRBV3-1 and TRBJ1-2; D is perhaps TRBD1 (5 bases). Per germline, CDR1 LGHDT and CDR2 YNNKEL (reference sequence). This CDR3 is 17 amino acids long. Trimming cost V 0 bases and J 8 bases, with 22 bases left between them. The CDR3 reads CASSQDGGTDLMGGYTF. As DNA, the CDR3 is TGTGCCAGCAGCCAAGATGGAGGGACTGACTTAATGGGGGGCTACACCTTC.

CDR3 region: CASSGGLAGVEETQYF. The CDR3 bases are TGTGCCAGCAGTGGGGGACTAGCGGGAGTGGAAGAGACCCAGTACTTC. The V and J genes are TRBV6-1 and TRBJ2-5; 14 nucleotides line up with TRBD2. Germline trimming cut 4 bases from V and 3 bases from J; bases unmatched to any gene: 4. Germline V CDR1 and CDR2: MNHNS, SASEGT. This CDR3 comprises 16 residues.

For the CDR3, the DNA is TGTGCCAGCAGCCAAGGTAAACAGCTGTATAGCAATCAGCCCCAGCATTTT. Translating it yields CASSQGKQLYSNQPQHF. V gene TRBV3-1 combines with J gene TRBJ1-5; D gene ambiguous. Germline V CDR1 and CDR2: LGHDT, YNNKEL (reference sequence). This CDR3 comprises 17 residues. V lost 1 base and J 0 bases, leaving 13 bases between the germline ends. The variable domain in full, completed from reference TRBV3-1 and TRBJ1-5, reads DTAVSQTPKYLVTQMGNDKSIKCEQNLGHDTMYWYKQDSKKFLKIMFSYNNKELIINETVPNRFSPKSPDKAHLNLHINSLELGDSAVYFCASSQGKQLYSNQPQHFGDGTRLSIL.

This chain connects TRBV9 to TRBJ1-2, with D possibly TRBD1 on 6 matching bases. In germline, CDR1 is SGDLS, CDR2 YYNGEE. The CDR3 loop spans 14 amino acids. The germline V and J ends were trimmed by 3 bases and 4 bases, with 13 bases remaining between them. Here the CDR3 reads CASSGQAETYGYTF. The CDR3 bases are TGTGCCAGCAGCGGACAGGCTGAAACCTATGGCTACACCTTC.

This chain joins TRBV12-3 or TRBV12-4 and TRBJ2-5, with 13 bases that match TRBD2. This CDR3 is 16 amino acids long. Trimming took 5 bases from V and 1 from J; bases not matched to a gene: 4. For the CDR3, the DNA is TGTGCCAGCAGTCCATGGACTAGCGGGAGCCAAGAGACCCAGTACTTC. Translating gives CASSPWTSGSQETQYF.